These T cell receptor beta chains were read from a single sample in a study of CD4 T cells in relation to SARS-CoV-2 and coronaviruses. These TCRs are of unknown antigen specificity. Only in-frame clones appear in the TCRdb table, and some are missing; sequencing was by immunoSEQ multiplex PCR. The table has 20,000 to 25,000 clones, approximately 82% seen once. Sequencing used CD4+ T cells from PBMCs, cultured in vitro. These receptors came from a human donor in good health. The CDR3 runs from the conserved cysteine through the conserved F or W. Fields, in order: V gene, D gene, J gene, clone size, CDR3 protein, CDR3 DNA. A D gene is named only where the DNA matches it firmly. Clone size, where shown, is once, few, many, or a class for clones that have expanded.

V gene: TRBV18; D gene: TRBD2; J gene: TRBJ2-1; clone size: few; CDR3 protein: CASSPREGSYNEQFF; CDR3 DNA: TGTGCCAGCTCACCGCGGGAGGGCTCCTACAATGAGCAGTTCTTC
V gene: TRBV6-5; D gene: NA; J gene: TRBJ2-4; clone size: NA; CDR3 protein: CASSYNSRLAKNIQYF; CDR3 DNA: TGTGCCAGCAGTTACAATAGTCGTCTAGCCAAAAACATTCAGTACTTC
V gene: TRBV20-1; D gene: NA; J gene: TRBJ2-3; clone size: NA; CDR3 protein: CSAGDTQYF; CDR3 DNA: TGCAGTGCTGGAGATACGCAGTATTTT
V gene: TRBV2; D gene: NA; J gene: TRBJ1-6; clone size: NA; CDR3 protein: CASSDSYSPLHF; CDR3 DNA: TGTGCCAGCAGTGATTCGTATTCACCCCTCCACTTT
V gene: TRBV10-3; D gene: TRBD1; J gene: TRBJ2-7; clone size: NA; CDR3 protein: CAISESHTRQGSEQYF; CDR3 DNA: TGTGCCATCAGTGAGTCGCATACACGACAGGGATCCGAGCAGTACTTC
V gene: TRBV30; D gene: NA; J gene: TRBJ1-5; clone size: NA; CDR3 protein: CAWSGTSVDQPQHF; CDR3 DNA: TGTGCCTGGTCCGGGACATCGGTGGATCAGCCCCAGCATTTT
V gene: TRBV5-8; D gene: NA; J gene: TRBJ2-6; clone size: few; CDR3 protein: CASTGDPGANVLTF; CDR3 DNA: TGTGCCAGCACAGGGGACCCTGGGGCCAACGTCCTGACTTTC
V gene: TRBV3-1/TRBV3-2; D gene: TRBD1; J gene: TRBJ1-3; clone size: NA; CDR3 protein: CASSRGQRFSGNTIYF; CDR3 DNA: TGTGCCAGCAGCCGGGGACAGCGGTTCTCTGGAAACACCATATATTTT
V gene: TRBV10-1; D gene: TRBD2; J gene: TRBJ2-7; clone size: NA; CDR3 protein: CASSDQKSGIMGEQYF; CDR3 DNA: TGCGCCAGCAGTGACCAAAAAAGCGGGATTATGGGAGAGCAGTACTTC
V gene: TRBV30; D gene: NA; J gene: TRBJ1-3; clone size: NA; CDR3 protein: CAWSVLRGLGNTIYF; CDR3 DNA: TGTGCCTGGAGTGTACTAAGGGGTTTGGGAAACACCATATATTTT
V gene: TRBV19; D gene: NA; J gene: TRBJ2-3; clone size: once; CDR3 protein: CASSIGGYTDTQYF; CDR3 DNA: TGTGCCAGTAGTATAGGGGGGTACACAGATACGCAGTATTTT
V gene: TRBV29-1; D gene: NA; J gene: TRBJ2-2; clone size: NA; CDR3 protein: CSVALFRDSGELFF; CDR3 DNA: TGCAGCGTTGCACTGTTCCGAGACTCCGGGGAGCTGTTTTTT
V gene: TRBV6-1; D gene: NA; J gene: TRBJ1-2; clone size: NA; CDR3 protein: CASREGTDSLYGYTF; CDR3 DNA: TGTGCCAGCAGGGAAGGGACGGATTCCCTCTATGGCTACACCTTC
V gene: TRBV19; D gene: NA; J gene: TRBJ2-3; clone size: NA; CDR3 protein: CASRGERSADTQYF; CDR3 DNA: TGTGCCAGCAGGGGGGAGCGGTCCGCAGATACGCAGTATTTT
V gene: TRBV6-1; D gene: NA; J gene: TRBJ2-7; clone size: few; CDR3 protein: CASSESVGSGPYEQYF; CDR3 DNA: TGTGCCAGCAGTGAGAGTGTGGGTAGCGGACCCTACGAGCAGTACTTC
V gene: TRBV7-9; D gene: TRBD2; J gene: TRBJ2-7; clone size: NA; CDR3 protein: CASSLTGGGKLVEQYF; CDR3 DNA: TGTGCCAGCAGCTTAACGGGCGGGGGTAAGCTTGTCGAGCAGTACTTC
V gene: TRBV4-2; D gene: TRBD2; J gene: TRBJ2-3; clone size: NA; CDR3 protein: CASSHWLAGEGDTQYF; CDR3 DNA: TGTGCCAGCAGCCACTGGCTAGCGGGAGAAGGAGATACGCAGTATTTT
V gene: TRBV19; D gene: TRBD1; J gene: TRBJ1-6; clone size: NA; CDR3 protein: CASSPGQGSASPLHF; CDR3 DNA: TGTGCCAGTAGTCCCGGACAGGGGTCCGCTTCACCCCTCCACTTT
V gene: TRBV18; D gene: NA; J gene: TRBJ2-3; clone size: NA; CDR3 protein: CASSPGDGTDTQYF; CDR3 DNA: TGTGCCAGCTCCCCGGGGGACGGCACAGATACGCAGTATTTT
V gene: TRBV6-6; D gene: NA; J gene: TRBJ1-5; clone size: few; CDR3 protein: CASSYSMPGDQPQHF; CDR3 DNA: TGTGCCAGCAGTTACTCGATGCCAGGGGATCAGCCCCAGCATTTT
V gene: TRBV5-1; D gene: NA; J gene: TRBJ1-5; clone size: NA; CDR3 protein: CASSLHSVTDGNQPQHF; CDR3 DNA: TGCGCCAGCAGCTTGCACTCAGTGACAGACGGAAATCAGCCCCAGCATTTT
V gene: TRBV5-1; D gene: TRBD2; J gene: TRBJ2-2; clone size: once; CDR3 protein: CASSGGTTLVNEELFF; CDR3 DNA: TGCGCCAGCAGCGGCGGGACTACATTAGTGAATGAGGAGCTGTTTTTT
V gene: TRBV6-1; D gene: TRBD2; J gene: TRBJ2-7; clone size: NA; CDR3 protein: CASSAGLAGPGYEQYF; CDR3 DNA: TGTGCCAGCAGTGCAGGACTAGCGGGACCCGGGTACGAGCAGTACTTC
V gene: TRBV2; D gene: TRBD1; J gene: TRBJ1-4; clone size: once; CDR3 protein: CASSERGRTGTEKLFF; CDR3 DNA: TGTGCCAGCAGTGAAAGGGGTAGGACAGGCACTGAAAAACTGTTTTTT
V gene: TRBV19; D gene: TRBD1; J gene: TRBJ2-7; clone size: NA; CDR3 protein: CASSSDRGYEQYF; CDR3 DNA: TGTGCCAGTAGTTCGGACAGGGGCTACGAGCAGTACTTC
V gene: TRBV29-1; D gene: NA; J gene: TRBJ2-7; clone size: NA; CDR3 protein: CSVRRLYEQYF; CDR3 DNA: TGCAGCGTGAGGAGACTTTACGAGCAGTACTTC
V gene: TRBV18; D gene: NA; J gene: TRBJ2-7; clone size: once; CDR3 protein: CASSPGNSYEQYF; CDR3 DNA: TGTGCCAGCTCACCAGGGAACTCCTACGAGCAGTACTTC
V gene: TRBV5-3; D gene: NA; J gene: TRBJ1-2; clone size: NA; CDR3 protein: CARSLGTDEGYTF; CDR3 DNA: TGTGCCAGAAGTTTAGGGACCGACGAAGGCTACACCTTC
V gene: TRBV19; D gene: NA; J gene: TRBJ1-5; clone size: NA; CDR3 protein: CASTLRRGQPQHF; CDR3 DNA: TGTGCCAGTACCCTAAGGAGAGGACAGCCCCAGCATTTT
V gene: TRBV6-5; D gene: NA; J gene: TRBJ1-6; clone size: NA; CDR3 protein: CASRQGPNSPLHF; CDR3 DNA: TGTGCCAGCAGGCAGGGACCTAATTCACCCCTCCACTTT
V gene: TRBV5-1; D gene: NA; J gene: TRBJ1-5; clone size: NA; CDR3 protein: CASSLGDNSNQPQHF; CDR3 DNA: TGCGCCAGCAGCTTGGGCGACAATAGCAATCAGCCCCAGCATTTT
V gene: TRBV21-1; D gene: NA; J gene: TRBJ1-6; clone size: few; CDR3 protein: CASSKRRGRGYNSPLHF; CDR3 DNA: TGTGCCAGCAGCAAAAGAAGGGGGCGGGGCTATAATTCACCCCTCCACTTT
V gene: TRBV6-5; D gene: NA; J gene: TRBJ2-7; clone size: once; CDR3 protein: CASRHPGTKDEQYF; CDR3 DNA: TGTGCCAGCAGACACCCCGGGACAAAGGACGAGCAGTACTTC
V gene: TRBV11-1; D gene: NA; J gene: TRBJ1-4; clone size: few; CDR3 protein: CASSARTATNEKLFF; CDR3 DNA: TGTGCCAGCAGCGCGAGGACAGCAACTAATGAAAAACTGTTTTTT
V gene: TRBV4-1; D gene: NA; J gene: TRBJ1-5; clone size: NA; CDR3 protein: CASSPTVPLNQPQHF; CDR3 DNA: TGCGCCAGCAGCCCAACGGTGCCACTCAATCAGCCCCAGCATTTT
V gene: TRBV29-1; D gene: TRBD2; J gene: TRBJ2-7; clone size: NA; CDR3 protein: CSALERESYEQYF; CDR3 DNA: TGCAGCGCCCTCGAGCGGGAGAGCTACGAGCAGTACTTC
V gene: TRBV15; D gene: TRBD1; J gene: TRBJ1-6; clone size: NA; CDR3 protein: CATSGTGTGGPLHF; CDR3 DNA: TGTGCCACCAGCGGAACCGGGACAGGGGGTCCTCTCCACTTT
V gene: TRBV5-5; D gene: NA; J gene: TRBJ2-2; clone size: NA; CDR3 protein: CASSLQGQAGELFF; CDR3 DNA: TGTGCCAGCAGCTTGCAGGGGCAGGCCGGGGAGCTGTTTTTT
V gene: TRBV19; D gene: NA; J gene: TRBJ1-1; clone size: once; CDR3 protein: CASSIDDLGTEAFF; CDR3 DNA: TGTGCCAGTAGTATAGATGACTTAGGGACTGAAGCTTTCTTT
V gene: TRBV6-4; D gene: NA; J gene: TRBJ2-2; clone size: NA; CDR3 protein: CASSGAGDTGELFF; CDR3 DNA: TGTGCCAGCAGTGGAGCCGGGGACACCGGGGAGCTGTTTTTT
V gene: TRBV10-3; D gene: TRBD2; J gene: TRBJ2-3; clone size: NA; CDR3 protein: CAISERAGVADTQYF; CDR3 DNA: TGTGCCATCAGTGAAAGGGCGGGAGTGGCAGATACGCAGTATTTT
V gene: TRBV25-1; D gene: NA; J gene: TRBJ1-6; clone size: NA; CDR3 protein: CASSEDRRPNSPLHF; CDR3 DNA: TGTGCCAGCAGCGAAGACCGACGGCCCAATTCACCCCTCCACTTT
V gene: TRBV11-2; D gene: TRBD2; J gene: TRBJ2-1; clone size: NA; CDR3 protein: CASSRGLAGVYNEQFF; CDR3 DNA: TGTGCCAGCAGCCGCGGACTAGCGGGAGTTTACAATGAGCAGTTCTTC
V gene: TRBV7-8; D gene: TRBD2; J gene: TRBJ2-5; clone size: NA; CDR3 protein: CASSSLTTRTSVGTQYF; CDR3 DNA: TGTGCCAGCAGCTCGCTAACCACTAGGACTAGCGTCGGGACCCAGTACTTC
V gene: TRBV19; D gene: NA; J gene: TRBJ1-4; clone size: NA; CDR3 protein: CASSIAATNEKLFF; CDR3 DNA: TGTGCCAGTAGTATAGCTGCAACTAATGAAAAACTGTTTTTT
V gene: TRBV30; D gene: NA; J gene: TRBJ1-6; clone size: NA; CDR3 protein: CAWDTGPFGSPLHF; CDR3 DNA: TGTGCCTGGGATACAGGTCCCTTTGGATCACCCCTCCACTTT
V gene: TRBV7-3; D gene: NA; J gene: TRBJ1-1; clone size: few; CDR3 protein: CASSLRGGDTEAFF; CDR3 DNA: TGTGCCAGCAGCTTAAGGGGAGGAGATACTGAAGCTTTCTTT
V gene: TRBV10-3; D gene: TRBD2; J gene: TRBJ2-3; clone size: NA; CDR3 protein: CAVLAGDADTQYF; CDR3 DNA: TGTGCCGTCCTAGCGGGAGATGCAGATACGCAGTATTTT
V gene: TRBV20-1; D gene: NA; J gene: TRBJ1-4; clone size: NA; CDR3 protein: CSAPWVEKLFF; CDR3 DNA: TGCAGTGCCCCTTGGGTCGAAAAACTGTTTTTT
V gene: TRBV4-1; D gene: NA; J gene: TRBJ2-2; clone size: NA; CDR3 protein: CASSQERQRSGELFF; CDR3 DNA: TGCGCCAGCAGCCAAGAAAGACAGAGGTCCGGGGAGCTGTTTTTT
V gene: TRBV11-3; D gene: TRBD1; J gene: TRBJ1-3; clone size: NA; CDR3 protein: CASSINGQAGNTIYF; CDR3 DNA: TGTGCCAGCAGCATAAACGGACAGGCTGGAAACACCATATATTTT
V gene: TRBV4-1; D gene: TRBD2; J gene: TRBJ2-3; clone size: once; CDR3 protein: CASSRYSGTSGESTDTQYF; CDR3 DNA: TGCGCCAGCAGCCGGTATAGTGGGACTAGCGGGGAATCGACAGATACGCAGTATTTT
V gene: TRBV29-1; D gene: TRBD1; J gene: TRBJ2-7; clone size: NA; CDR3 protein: CSVEGQGESEQYF; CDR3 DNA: TGCAGCGTTGAGGGACAGGGTGAATCCGAGCAGTACTTC
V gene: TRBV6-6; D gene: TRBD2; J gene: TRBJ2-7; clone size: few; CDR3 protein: CASSGAGLSYEQYF; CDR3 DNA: TGTGCCAGCAGTGGAGCGGGGCTCTCCTACGAGCAGTACTTC
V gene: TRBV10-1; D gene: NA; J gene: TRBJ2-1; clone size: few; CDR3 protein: CASSETGSNEQFF; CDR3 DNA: TGCGCCAGCAGTGAGACAGGGTCCAATGAGCAGTTCTTC
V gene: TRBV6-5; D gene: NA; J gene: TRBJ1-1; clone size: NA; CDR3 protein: CASSSTYERVNTEAFF; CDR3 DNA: TGTGCCAGCAGTTCCACATACGAACGGGTGAACACTGAAGCTTTCTTT
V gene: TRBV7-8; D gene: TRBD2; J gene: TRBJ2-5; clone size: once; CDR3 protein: CASSLAYGGETQYF; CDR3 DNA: TGTGCCAGCAGCTTAGCGTACGGGGGGGAGACCCAGTACTTC